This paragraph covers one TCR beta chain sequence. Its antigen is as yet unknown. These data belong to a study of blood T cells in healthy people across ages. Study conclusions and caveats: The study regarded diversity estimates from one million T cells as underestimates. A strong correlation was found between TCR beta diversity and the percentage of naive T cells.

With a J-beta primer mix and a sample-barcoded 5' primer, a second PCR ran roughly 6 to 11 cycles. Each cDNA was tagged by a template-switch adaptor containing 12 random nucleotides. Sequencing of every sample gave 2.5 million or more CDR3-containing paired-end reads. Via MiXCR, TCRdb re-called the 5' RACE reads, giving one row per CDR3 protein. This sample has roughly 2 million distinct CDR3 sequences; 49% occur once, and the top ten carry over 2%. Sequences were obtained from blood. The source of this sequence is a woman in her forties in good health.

This CDR3 reads CASDLLAGGLDTQYF. DNA of the CDR3: TGTGCCAGCGATCTCCTGGCGGGGGGATTAGATACGCAGTATTTT. The chain carries TRBV11-2 and TRBJ2-3; 8 positions match TRBD2. The ends lost 8 bases at V and 5 bases at J; junction bases unmatched: 12. There are 15 residues in the CDR3. Germline V lookup: CDR1 SGHAT, CDR2 FQNNGV.